This record concerns one T cell receptor beta chain sequence. There is no known antigen for this receptor. Qualities for individual bases were not recorded, and no much larger clone is one base off. The data derive from a study of T cell responses to AZD1222 COVID-19 vaccine (dated by TCRdb to about 2021). General notes on the study: TCR sequencing was performed for 233 trial participants, of whom about 200 were given two doses of AZD1222 and some 25 were given two doses of MenACWY control vaccine. Trial participants were enrolled by age into 18-55, 56-69 and 70-plus year subgroups, with roughly 150, 30 and 60 TCR-sequenced participants respectively.

The CDR3 regions of human TCRbeta chains were analyzed by immunosequencing. The original pipeline was this. TCRs in the repertoires were matched against a reference library of SARS-CoV-2-specific TCRs that had been generated with the MIRA antigen-specificity platform. Breadth was defined as the fraction of unique TCRs that were SARS-CoV-2-associated, and depth was defined as the fraction of total T cells that were SARS-CoV-2-associated. Each spike-specific TCR was assigned to its reactive spike region and to a CD4 or CD8 class using the MIRA data. Log10-transformed breadth and depth values were compared by one-way ANOVA with Sidak's multiple comparisons tests. TCRdb limited this immuneACCESS table to in-frame rearrangements with V and J called. A share of clones is missing; checked studies link under half to unresolved V genes, and the rest is unexplained. V, J and clone size derive from that table, while D and trimming were established from the DNA sequence. The sample table lists roughly 270,000 clones, approximately 94% of them with a count of one. 0.55% of the sample goes to the ten largest clones.

CDR1 SGHTA and CDR2 FQGNSA are derived from the germline V gene. The CDR3 goes from the cysteine to the phenylalanine over 16 residues. The DNA shown is the 48-base CDR3, in frame from base 1. Clipping removes 5 bases from V and 7 bases from J, with 11 as the unmatched junction base count. Beyond this particular receptor, the publication reports: The whole spike protein was spanned by vaccine-associated CD4 TCRs, and dominant responses were seen in regions 160-218 and 743-854. Because no day 14 peak-response samples were available, repertoires were characterized only after the peak T cell response. Participants were mostly white British, with more females than males. The authors suggested clonal diversity may have been underestimated. Conclusions about previously exposed vaccinees are limited, since just five or six AZD1222 recipients were seropositive for SARS-CoV-2 at baseline. Nearly half of unique spike-specific TCRs reportedly recognized epitopes outside regions mutated in the B.1.351 and B.1.1.7 variants. The 56-69-year group was small, and its depth increase did not reach significance, likely because of low power. After two AZD1222 doses, both the breadth and the depth of spike-specific TCRs were significantly higher than at day 0 and than in MenACWY recipients.

In light of the paper, this sample's time point label describes: about 28 days (+/-7) after the second vaccine dose. Because spike-specific TCR depth and breadth did not differ between the two schedules, AZD1222 recipients who got a second dose at roughly 4 weeks were pooled with those who got a second dose at roughly 12 weeks. Samples from vaccinated people were obtained from the UK trials COV001 and COV002, which included a single-blind randomized controlled phase 2/3 trial of AZD1222 (ChAdOx1 nCoV-19) in healthy adults. For TCRbeta chain sequencing, PBMC samples were collected from trial participants at day 0 and at day 28 after the second dose.

The rearrangement combines TRBV7-2 with TRBJ2-1, with TRBD2 identical over 10 junction bases. The sequencing here drew on peripheral blood, taken 28 days after the second AZD1222 dose. This receptor was identified in an adult who received the AZD1222 COVID-19 vaccine. CDR3 region: CASSPRTSGNKNEQFF. The DNA sequence reads TGTGCCAGCAGCCCCCGGACTAGCGGAAACAAAAATGAGCAGTTCTTC. Here the CDR3 is joined to the reference TRBV7-2 and TRBJ2-1 genes, and the full variable domain is: GAGVSQSPSNKVTEKGKDVELRCDPISGHTALYWYRQSLGQGLEFLIYFQGNSAPDKSGLPSDRFSAERTGGSVSTLTIQRTQQEDSAVYLCASSPRTSGNKNEQFFGPGTRLTVL.